These 27 T cell receptor beta chains were sequenced from one sample in a study of spatial heterogeneity in lung cancer. Study-level results: Higher tumor mutation counts went along with higher counts of expanded intratumoral alpha and beta TCRs.

TCRdb reprocessed the 5' RACE reads via MiXCR and lists one record per CDR3 protein. The data hold 3,000 to 4,500 distinct CDR3 sequences, with roughly 4.6% observed a single time. The time point is: sample taken at primary tumor resection. For these TCRs, the target antigens are not known. Sequencing used lung tumor tissue, obtained at surgery. All receptors come from a female donor with early-stage non-small cell lung cancer.

Relative to its sample, this clonotype is medium-sized. The library was designed around alpha chains, so this beta chain is a stray read whose abundance carries little weight. The V gene is TRBV18, the J gene TRBJ1-4; 9 positions match TRBD1. This CDR3 is built from 16 residues. J gave up 6 bases and V 5 bases, and 10 bases lay outside the gene matches. Germline CDR1 and CDR2: KGHSH and LQKENI. CDR3 nucleotides: TGTGCCAGCTCATTCGGGACAGGGCAAATGGATGAAAAACTGTTTTTT. Its translation is CASSFGTGQMDEKLFF. The whole variable domain, filled in from reference TRBV18 and TRBJ1-4, reads NAGVMQNPRHLVRRRGQEARLRCSPMKGHSHVYWYRQLPEEGLKFMVYLQKENIIDESGMPKERFSAEFPKEGPSILRIQQVVRGDSAAYFCASSFGTGQMDEKLFFGSGTQLSVL.

By proportion, this clonotype is medium-sized (0.01 to 0.1%). A library made for alpha chains picked up this beta chain off target, so its size means little. The rearrangement joins TRBV5-5 to TRBJ1-1, with D perhaps matching TRBD1 (6 bases). The CDR3 totals 13 residues. Trimming stripped 4 bases from V and 0 bases from J, with 7 bases between. Germline V gene data show CDR1 as SGHKS and CDR2 as YYEKEE (reference sequence). CDR3: CASSRDMNTEAFF. For the CDR3, the DNA is TGTGCCAGCAGCCGGGACATGAACACTGAAGCTTTCTTT. The entire variable domain, with the rest obtained from reference TRBV5-5 and TRBJ1-1, is as follows: DAGVTQSPTHLIKTRGQQVTLRCSPISGHKSVSWYQQVLGQGPQFIFQYYEKEERGRGNFPDRFSARQFPNYSSELNVNALLLGDSALYLCASSRDMNTEAFFGQGTRLTVV.

This clonotype is deemed medium-sized. Little can be read into the size of this beta chain, an off-target read in a library designed for alpha chains. This sequence joins TRBV6-5 and TRBJ1-1; D not resolved. Between the trimmed V and J ends, which lost 11 bases and 1 base, there was a span of 17 bases. The length of the CDR3 is 14 residues. Germline CDR1 reads MNHEY; CDR2 reads SVGAGI. CDR3 loop: CAARPLRENTEAFF. CDR3 nucleotides: TGTGCCGCGAGACCGTTAAGAGAGAACACTGAAGCTTTCTTT.

Sample share makes this clonotype medium-sized. In a library made to pick up alpha chains, this beta chain is a stray read with a size that means little. The chain carries TRBV24-1 and TRBJ2-3, with TRBD1 as a possible D gene (5 bases). The CDR3 contains 14 residues. In germline, CDR1 is KGHDR, CDR2 SFDVKD. Deletions cut 1 base from V and 6 bases from J, with 10 bases between. DNA for the CDR3: TGTGCCACCAGTGATTTAGACAGTCGGGATACGCAGTATTTT. Translating it yields CATSDLDSRDTQYF.

This clonotype was observed many times. Being off target in a library aimed at alpha chains, this beta chain has a size of little meaning. This rearrangement joins TRBV29-1 to TRBJ1-3, with D possibly being TRBD1 (5 bases). The germline V and J ends were trimmed by 1 base and 0 bases, with 10 bases remaining between them. Germline V CDR1 and CDR2: SQVTM, ANQGSEA. The CDR3 spans 15 residues. CDR3 sequence (DNA): TGCAGCGTTGAAGTGCGACAGCTCTCTGGAAACACCATATATTTT. Protein product: CSVEVRQLSGNTIYF.

In this sample, this clonotype turned up a few times. The library was built for alpha chains, so this beta chain is an off-target read and its size means little. The rearrangement joins TRBV12-3 or TRBV12-4 to TRBJ1-1; 7 bases are shared with TRBD1. The CDR3 consists of 13 residues. The trim removed 5 bases at V and 5 bases at J, leaving 5 bases unmatched. Written as DNA, the CDR3 is TGTGCCAGCAGTCAACAGGGGTTGACTGAAGCTTTCTTT. Its protein product is CASSQQGLTEAFF.

This clonotype was seen a few times. This beta chain is an off-target read within a library intended for alpha chains, so its frequency means little. The chain employs TRBV12-3 or TRBV12-4 and TRBJ1-6; no definite D call. Trimming took off 4 bases at V and 0 bases at J, with 4 bases between the two ends. This CDR3 is built from 14 residues. The CDR3 here is CASSYGSYNSPLHF. As DNA, the CDR3 is TGTGCCAGCAGTTACGGCTCCTATAATTCACCCCTCCACTTT.

This clonotype was found many times. This beta chain was picked up by a library intended for alpha chains and is off target, so its count carries little meaning. The chain combines TRBV11-2 with TRBJ1-4, with 9 bases lining up with TRBD1. CDR1 is SGHAT and CDR2 is FQNNGV in the germline V gene. This CDR3 is built from 15 residues. J was trimmed by 7 bases and V by 5 bases; bases with no gene match: 8. CDR3 region: CASSLTDRGGEKLFF. The CDR3 region has the DNA TGTGCCAGCAGCCTAACGGACAGGGGTGGTGAAAAACTGTTTTTT.

This clonotype ranks as medium-sized. Because the library targeted alpha chains, this beta chain is an off-target read whose size means little. CDR3 amino acids: CASSARDRGGGEQFF. The CDR3 coding sequence is TGTGCCAGCAGCGCTAGGGACAGGGGAGGGGGTGAGCAGTTCTTC. This chain connects TRBV7-6 to TRBJ2-1; 10 nucleotides agree with TRBD1. Germline assignment: CDR1 SGHVS and CDR2 FNYEAQ. V lost 5 bases, J lost 9 bases, and 10 bases stayed unmatched. The CDR3 has 15 amino acids.

Sample share makes this clonotype medium-sized. This beta chain is an off-target read within a library intended for alpha chains, so its frequency means little. CDR3 residues: CASTRGSYNEQFF. DNA of the CDR3: TGTGCCAGCACAAGAGGCTCCTACAATGAGCAGTTCTTC. The chain is built from TRBV6-5 and TRBJ2-1; D is ambiguous. V was shortened by 7 bases and J by 0 bases, with 7 bases between the two germline ends. The germline V gene has CDR1 MNHEY and CDR2 SVGAGI. This CDR3 contains 13 residues.

This clonotype is categorized as medium-sized. Since it is a stray read in a library aimed at alpha chains, this beta chain has a size that is not meaningful. The V gene is TRBV6-6, the J gene TRBJ1-2, with TRBD1 as a possible D gene (6 bases). The V and J ends lost 0 bases and 6 bases respectively, with 17 bases between them. The germline CDR1 and CDR2 sequences are MNHNY and SVGAGI (reference sequence). The CDR3 is made up of 16 amino acids. The CDR3 loop reads CASSYSSQGPINGYTF. The CDR3 DNA reads TGTGCCAGCAGTTACTCGAGCCAGGGGCCCATCAATGGCTACACCTTC.

Sample share makes this clonotype medium-sized. Because this beta chain is a stray read in a library intended to capture alpha chains, its abundance should not be given much weight. V is TRBV27 and J is TRBJ2-7, with a possible D match to TRBD2 (6 bases). Germline V gene data show CDR1 as MNHEY and CDR2 as SMNVEV (reference sequence). The CDR3 loop spans 13 amino acids. V lost 6 bases, J lost 3 bases, and 12 bases lay in between. This CDR3 is CASRNSGGYEQYF. DNA of the CDR3: TGTGCCAGCAGAAATAGCGGAGGCTACGAGCAGTACTTC.

By its share, this clonotype is medium-sized (0.01 to 0.1%). Since it is a stray read in a library aimed at alpha chains, this beta chain has a size that is not meaningful. CDR3 DNA: TGTGCCAGCAGGGCCGGATGGGGAGGCCACCAAGAGACCCAGTACTTC. Protein product: CASRAGWGGHQETQYF. The chain joins TRBV12-3 or TRBV12-4 to TRBJ2-5, with D possibly TRBD2 on 6 matching bases. The CDR3 loop spans 16 amino acids. V lost 6 bases and J 0 bases, leaving 17 bases between the germline ends.

Points on this clonotype: Because the library targeted alpha chains, this beta chain is an off-target read whose size means little. V usage is TRBV6-6 and J usage is TRBJ2-5; 7 positions agree with TRBD1. V was pared by 0 bases and J by 9 bases, with 13 bases of the junction left unmatched. This CDR3 is 16 amino acids long. Per germline, CDR1 MNHNY and CDR2 SVGAGI (reference sequence). CDR3 sequence (DNA): TGTGCCAGCAGTTACTCAGTTGGGGACAGTGGGGGTGCCCAGTACTTC. Translated: CASSYSVGDSGGAQYF.

This clonotype has at least ten counts. Found in a library prepared for alpha chains, this beta chain is an off-target read, and its abundance has little meaning. V is TRBV13 and J is TRBJ1-1; no clear D gene. CDR1 is PRHDT, CDR2 FYEKMQ, per germline (reference sequence). V lost 3 bases, J lost 0 bases, and 8 bases lay in between. This CDR3 contains 14 residues. The CDR3 sequence is CASSFPEMNTEAFF. CDR3 coding DNA: TGTGCCAGCAGCTTCCCAGAGATGAACACTGAAGCTTTCTTT.

The sample holds many counts of this clonotype. This beta chain came through as a stray read in a library set up for alpha chains, and its size says little. This chain uses TRBV5-4 with TRBJ2-7; D remains ambiguous. V lost 4 bases and J lost 5, with 13 bases in between. The CDR3 has 13 residues. In germline, CDR1 is SGHNT, CDR2 YYREEE (reference sequence). In DNA form, the CDR3 reads TGTGCCAGCAGCGTACCTGGGTACCACGAGCAGTACTTC. It encodes CASSVPGYHEQYF.

In its sample, this clonotype ranks as medium-sized (0.01 to 0.1%). Because the library targeted alpha chains, this beta chain is an off-target read whose size means little. The chain joins TRBV28 to TRBJ2-1, with 7 bases that match TRBD1. This CDR3 contains 16 residues. V was clipped by 2 bases and J by 0 bases; unmatched bases: 4. In germline, CDR1 is MDHEN, CDR2 SYDVKM. The CDR3 protein is CASSLRQGISYNEQFF. In nucleotides, the CDR3 is TGTGCCAGCAGTTTACGACAGGGCATCTCCTACAATGAGCAGTTCTTC.

This clonotype is judged medium-sized. Being off target in a library aimed at alpha chains, this beta chain has a size of little meaning. The V and J genes are TRBV2 and TRBJ1-1; 7 bases fit TRBD1. V was pared by 6 bases and J by 4 bases, with 8 bases of the junction left unmatched. This CDR3 spans 14 amino acids. The germline V gene has CDR1 SNHLY and CDR2 FYNNEI. The CDR3 spells CASRVQGQGTEAFF. In nucleotides, the CDR3 is TGTGCCAGCAGGGTACAGGGGCAGGGCACTGAAGCTTTCTTT.

About this clonotype: Being one base from a much bigger clone, this may be a read error. Because the library targeted alpha chains, this beta chain is an off-target read whose size means little. V and J are TRBV12-3 or TRBV12-4 and TRBJ2-4, with D perhaps assigned TRBD1 or TRBD2 (5 bases each). Trimming stripped 6 bases from V and 6 bases from J, with 18 bases between. The CDR3 has 15 residues. The CDR3 nucleotides read TGTGCCAGCAGCAGCGACGAGGGGTCTTCAAACATTCAGTACTTC. Its protein is CASSSDEGSSNIQYF.

Within the sample, this clonotype is medium-sized (0.01 to 0.1%). This beta chain slipped into a library made for alpha chains as a stray read, so its size is not meaningful. The V call is TRBV5-8, the J call TRBJ2-1; 10 bases align to TRBD2. V trimming: 5 bases; J trimming: 7 bases; junction bases outside the gene matches: 15. The CDR3 is 17 amino acids. Looked up from germline, CDR1 is SGHTS and CDR2 is YDEGEE. CDR3 protein: CASSPPRRASGRNEQFF. Written as DNA, the CDR3 is TGTGCCAGCAGTCCCCCCAGAAGGGCTAGCGGGAGAAATGAGCAGTTCTTC.

This clonotype was observed at least ten times. A library made for alpha chains picked up this beta chain off target, so its size means little. The CDR3 region is CASSSELNEAFF. CDR3 bases: TGCGCCAGCAGCTCGGAACTGAATGAAGCTTTCTTT. The V gene is TRBV5-1, the J gene TRBJ1-1; the D is unclear. This CDR3 spans 12 amino acids. V gave up 3 bases and J gave up 7 bases, with 10 bases separating them. The germline gives CDR1 SGHRS, CDR2 YFSETQ.

By proportion, this clonotype is medium-sized. Because the library targeted alpha chains, this beta chain is an off-target read whose size means little. The chain employs TRBV5-4 and TRBJ2-5, with D tentatively TRBD2 (5 bases). V lost 4 bases and J lost 5, with 21 bases in between. The germline CDR1 and CDR2 sequences are SGHNT and YYREEE (reference sequence). CDR3 length: 16 residues. As DNA, the CDR3 is TGTGCCAGCAGCCCCTCGCTGGGAGCGCCCAGGGAGACCCAGTACTTC. Residues: CASSPSLGAPRETQYF.

In this sample, this clonotype turned up many times. A library made for alpha chains picked up this beta chain off target, so its size means little. V and J are TRBV7-2 and TRBJ2-5; D is uncertain. The CDR3 contains 14 residues. The V gene's germline CDR1 is SGHTA and CDR2 FQGNSA. Trimming removed 2 bases from V and 2 bases from J, with 9 bases in between. The CDR3 nucleotides read TGTGCCAGCAGCTTACAACAGAAACAAGAGACCCAGTACTTC. Amino acid sequence: CASSLQQKQETQYF. The entire variable domain, with the rest obtained from reference TRBV7-2 and TRBJ2-5, is as follows: GAGVSQSPSNKVTEKGKDVELRCDPISGHTALYWYRQSLGQGLEFLIYFQGNSAPDKSGLPSDRFSAERTGGSVSTLTIQRTQQEDSAVYLCASSLQQKQETQYFGPGTRLLVL.

As for this clonotype: This beta chain appears as a stray read in a library generated for alpha chains; its size is not informative. The V gene is TRBV5-4, the J gene TRBJ2-7; TRBD1 is a possible D gene (6 bases). V lost 4 bases, J lost 3 bases, and 14 bases lay in between. CDR1 SGHNT and CDR2 YYREEE come from the germline V gene (reference sequence). The CDR3 runs to 14 residues. The CDR3 DNA reads TGTGCCAGCAGCGGCAGGGGATCTATCTACGAGCAGTACTTC. It is translated as CASSGRGSIYEQYF.

This clonotype was recorded many times. This beta chain is off target for a library built for alpha chains, so its abundance means little. The rearrangement joins TRBV5-1 to TRBJ1-1, with D possibly TRBD1 on 6 matching bases. This CDR3 is built from 15 residues. The germline V gene encodes CDR1 SGHRS and CDR2 YFSETQ. V was trimmed by 0 bases and J by 3 bases, leaving 12 bases between them. The DNA of the CDR3 is TGCGCCAGCAGCTTGGACGGGGGCGATGACACTGAAGCTTTCTTT. Protein sequence: CASSLDGGDDTEAFF.

This clonotype is deemed medium-sized (0.01 to 0.1%). This beta chain represents an off-target read in a library built for alpha chains; its size is of limited meaning. The chain uses TRBV27 and TRBJ2-5, with 9 positions matching TRBD1. This CDR3 spans 15 amino acids. V dropped 6 bases and J dropped 4; count of bases not matched to a gene: 9. Per germline, CDR1 MNHEY and CDR2 SMNVEV (reference sequence). CDR3 coding DNA: TGTGCCAGCAGAACTTCGCACAGGGGGCGAGAGACCCAGTACTTC. Translating it yields CASRTSHRGRETQYF.

This clonotype was seen many times. Because this beta chain is a stray read in a library intended to capture alpha chains, its abundance should not be given much weight. The CDR3 here is CASSPPRRSEQYF. CDR3 nucleotides: TGTGCCAGCTCACCACCGCGGCGTAGCGAGCAGTACTTC. The chain links TRBV18 to TRBJ2-7; no reliable D call. Trimming stripped 0 bases from V and 6 bases from J, with 9 bases between. CDR1 KGHSH and CDR2 LQKENI come from the germline V gene. The CDR3 is made up of 13 amino acids.